A selection of T cell receptor beta chains follows, all from one sample in a study of cytomegalovirus exposure and HLA in healthy donors. Here immunoSEQ multiplex PCR was the method, and the copy in TCRdb shows in-frame clones only, minus some. Counted here are 150,000 to 200,000 clones, roughly 85% occurring once; the ten biggest clones make up about 1%. Sequences were obtained from PBMCs. These receptors came from a woman between 50 and 59 years old in good health and CMV-seropositive. Each CDR3 is given with its conserved first and last residue. D genes are given only for firm matches. The size entry is marked missing in some rows and otherwise reads once, few, many or a size class.

few,NA,TRBV4-1,TRBJ1-2,TGCGCCAGCAGCCAAAGGCGGGGGAACTATGGCTACACCTTC,CASSQRRGNYGYTF
NA,NA,TRBV2,TRBJ1-4,TGTGCCAGCAGTGGGGCACAGGGTTATGAAAAACTGTTTTTT,CASSGAQGYEKLFF
NA,TRBD1,TRBV7-2,TRBJ2-5,TGTGCCAGCAGCTTAGTTAAGGGGGCCGTACAGGAGACCCAGTACTTC,CASSLVKGAVQETQYF
NA,NA,TRBV27,TRBJ2-5,TGTGCCAGCTCCCTTATCAGGGGCCAAGAGACCCAGTACTTC,CASSLIRGQETQYF
NA,NA,TRBV20-1,TRBJ2-1,TGCAGTGCTCGATCCGGCGGTGAGCAGTTCTTC,CSARSGGEQFF
few,NA,TRBV19,TRBJ2-1,TGTGCCACGACAGGAAACTCCTACAATGAGCAGGAGCAGTTCTTC,CATTGNSYNEQEQFF
few,TRBD1,TRBV6-1,TRBJ1-2,TGTGCCAGCAGTGAAGGAGGGGGCGCGAACTATGGCTACACCTTC,CASSEGGGANYGYTF
NA,TRBD1,TRBV6-5,TRBJ1-4,TGTGCCAGCAGACAGGGGTTTCATGGTAATGAAAAACTGTTTTTT,CASRQGFHGNEKLFF
NA,NA,TRBV19,TRBJ2-5,TGTGCCAGTAGTCTCGCGTTTGTGGAGACCCAGTACTTC,CASSLAFVETQYF
NA,TRBD2,TRBV7-2,TRBJ2-7,TGTGCCAGCAGCGAGGGACTAGCGTCCCACGAGCAGTACTTC,CASSEGLASHEQYF
NA,TRBD1,TRBV28,TRBJ1-1,TGTGCCAGCAGTCTGACAGGGGGCATAGCTTTCTTT,CASSLTGGIAFF
NA,NA,TRBV19,TRBJ2-7,TGTGCCAGTAGTATCCCGGGCCGGGACTCTCCCTACGAGCAGTACTTC,CASSIPGRDSPYEQYF
NA,NA,TRBV28,TRBJ1-6,TGTGCCAGCAGTCCCCGACAGTTCTATAATTCACCCCTCCACTTT,CASSPRQFYNSPLHF
NA,NA,TRBV4-1,TRBJ2-6,TGCGCCAGCAGCCAAGAACTGAACTCTGGGGCCAACGTCCTGACTTTC,CASSQELNSGANVLTF
NA,TRBD2,TRBV19,TRBJ2-1,TGTGCCAGTAGTATAGTGGCGGGAGTCATCCCCTACAATGAGCAGTTCTTC,CASSIVAGVIPYNEQFF
once,TRBD1,TRBV27,TRBJ1-2,TGTGCCAGCAGTTTCACCGGGACAGACCGGCGGGGCTACACCTTC,CASSFTGTDRRGYTF
NA,NA,TRBV7-9,TRBJ2-7,TGTGCCAGCAGCTCCAGACTAGTACCTTACGAGCAGTACTTC,CASSSRLVPYEQYF
NA,NA,TRBV4-3,TRBJ1-2,TGCGCCAGCAGCCAAAAAAGAGGCTATGGCTACACCTTC,CASSQKRGYGYTF
NA,TRBD2,TRBV6-6,TRBJ2-7,TGTGCCAGCAGCCCCATCGGGACTAGCGGGACCTACGAGCAGTACTTC,CASSPIGTSGTYEQYF
NA,NA,TRBV7-7,TRBJ2-5,TGTGCTAGCAGCTTCGGCCAAGAGACCCAGTACTTC,CASSFGQETQYF
NA,NA,TRBV19,TRBJ1-5,TGTGCCAGTATAGGGGTTGTGGGTCAGCCCCAGCATTTT,CASIGVVGQPQHF
NA,NA,TRBV4-2,TRBJ2-1,TGTGCCACCTCAACTCGACTGATATCCTACAATGAGCAGTTCTTC,CATSTRLISYNEQFF
NA,NA,TRBV19,TRBJ2-1,TGTGCCAGTAGTGAGAACTCCTACAATGAGCAGTTCTTC,CASSENSYNEQFF
NA,TRBD1,TRBV28,TRBJ2-3,TGTGCCAGCAGATCAATCCGGGACAGGCACACAGATACGCAGTATTTT,CASRSIRDRHTDTQYF
NA,NA,TRBV2,TRBJ1-2,TGTGCCAGCAGTGACGTGGGGGCGGTAGGGTATGGCTACACCTTC,CASSDVGAVGYGYTF
once,TRBD1,TRBV5-1,TRBJ2-7,TGCGCCAGCAGCTTAGGACAGGGGGCCCACGAGCAGTACTTC,CASSLGQGAHEQYF
NA,TRBD1,TRBV28,TRBJ1-1,TGTGCCAGCAGGCCGAGCCAGGGGGTCGGCACTGAAGCTTTCTTT,CASRPSQGVGTEAFF
NA,TRBD1,TRBV4-3,TRBJ2-3,TGCGCCAGCAGCCAAACCTCCGGGACAGCAGACACAGATACGCAGTATTTT,CASSQTSGTADTDTQYF
NA,NA,TRBV12-1,TRBJ2-7,TGTGCCAGCAGCCGAGGACAGGGGTCCTACGAGCAGTACTTC,CASSRGQGSYEQYF
few,NA,TRBV27,TRBJ1-4,TGTGCCAGCAGTTTGTCATTCCCAACTAATGAAAAACTGTTTTTT,CASSLSFPTNEKLFF
NA,NA,TRBV18,TRBJ1-4,TGTGCCAGCTCACCGCTACCCACTGCAACTAATGAAAAACTGTTTTTT,CASSPLPTATNEKLFF
NA,TRBD2,TRBV6-5,TRBJ2-1,TGTGCCACCCTGGGACTAGCGGGAAACAATGAGCAGTTCTTC,CATLGLAGNNEQFF
NA,NA,TRBV7-6,TRBJ2-1,TGTGCCAGCAGCTTAGGTGAGAATGAGCAGTTCTTC,CASSLGENEQFF
NA,TRBD2,TRBV14,TRBJ2-7,TGTGCCAGCAGCCAAGTAGCGGGAGGTTTCCCCTACGAGCAGTACTTC,CASSQVAGGFPYEQYF
NA,TRBD2,TRBV7-3,TRBJ2-1,TGTGCCAGCAGCTTACGGATGCCCCTAGCGGGACGCTCCTACAATGAGCAGTTCTTC,CASSLRMPLAGRSYNEQFF
NA,NA,TRBV7-2,TRBJ1-3,TGTGCCAGCAGCTCTACGCGGCCTGGAAACACCATATATTTT,CASSSTRPGNTIYF
NA,NA,TRBV10-1,TRBJ1-1,TGCGCCAGCACCATTAACAGGACCCGCGCGGAGGCTTTCTTT,CASTINRTRAEAFF
NA,NA,TRBV6-1,TRBJ2-5,TGTGCCAGCAGTGAAGGAGGGGGAGAGACCCAGTACTTC,CASSEGGGETQYF
NA,TRBD1,TRBV9,TRBJ2-2,TGTGCCAGCAGCGTAGAGGACAGGCGAACCGGGGAGCTGTTTTTT,CASSVEDRRTGELFF
NA,TRBD1,TRBV7-9,TRBJ2-3,TGTGCCAGCAGCGCCTCGACAGGGCTCGCAGATACGCAGTATTTT,CASSASTGLADTQYF
NA,NA,TRBV27,TRBJ1-1,TGTGCCAGCAGCCAATACAGGGACACTGAAGCTTTCTTT,CASSQYRDTEAFF
NA,TRBD2,TRBV4-1,TRBJ2-1,TGCGCCAGCAGTGTACGGACTAGCGGATACAATGAGCAGTTCTTC,CASSVRTSGYNEQFF
NA,TRBD2,TRBV2,TRBJ2-1,TGTGCCAGCGCTCTCGTGACTAGCGAGGATGAGCAGTTCTTC,CASALVTSEDEQFF
NA,NA,TRBV2,TRBJ2-5,TGTGCCAGCAGTGAAATACCGGTGGAGACCCAGTACTTC,CASSEIPVETQYF
NA,TRBD1,TRBV19,TRBJ1-1,TGTGCCATCCTAGGCTGGGACAGGGGGGAATTGGGTAGGGTAAAAGCTTTCTTT,CAILGWDRGELGRVKAFF
NA,NA,TRBV6-5,TRBJ1-6,TGTGCCAGCAGTTCCCAGGGCTTGGGTAATTCACCCCTCCACTTT,CASSSQGLGNSPLHF
NA,TRBD1,TRBV11-2,TRBJ1-4,TGTGCCAGCAGCTGGGGACAGTATAATGAAAAACTGTTTTTT,CASSWGQYNEKLFF
NA,NA,TRBV28,TRBJ2-2,TGTGCCAGCAGTTTGGGGGGGCTCCGGGAGCTGTTTTTT,CASSLGGLRELFF
NA,NA,TRBV7-2,TRBJ2-1,TGTGCCAGCAGCTCAGGGGCGGATGAGCAGTTCTTC,CASSSGADEQFF
NA,TRBD1,TRBV5-8,TRBJ2-2,TGTGCCAGCAGCTTTGGACAGGCGAACACCGGGGAGCTGTTTTTT,CASSFGQANTGELFF
NA,NA,TRBV5-1,TRBJ2-2,TGCGCCAGCAGCTTTGGGCAGGTGAACACCGGGGAGCTGTTTTTT,CASSFGQVNTGELFF
NA,TRBD1,TRBV7-8,TRBJ2-7,TGTGCCAGCAGCGTGGACAGGGCTGGTTACGAGCAGTACTTC,CASSVDRAGYEQYF
NA,TRBD2,TRBV10-2,TRBJ2-1,TGCGCCAGCAGTGCGGGACTAGCGGGGTGGAGCTCCTACAATGAGCAGTTCTTC,CASSAGLAGWSSYNEQFF
NA,TRBD2,TRBV27,TRBJ2-1,TGTGCCAGCAGTCGTCCGACTAGCGGGGGGGCCGGCGTGCAGTTCTTC,CASSRPTSGGAGVQFF
NA,NA,TRBV6-5,TRBJ1-5,TGTGCCAGCAGTTACTCTATCACGGGAAATCAGCCCCAGCATTTT,CASSYSITGNQPQHF
NA,NA,TRBV27,TRBJ1-2,TGTGCCAGCAGTGGGCCGAACTATGGCTACACCTTC,CASSGPNYGYTF
NA,NA,TRBV7-9,TRBJ2-7,TGTGCCAGCAGCTCCCAATACGAGCAGTACTTC,CASSSQYEQYF
NA,NA,TRBV7-9,TRBJ1-4,TGTGCCAGCAGCTTAGTTACGCGGGGGCAGTTTGGGGAAAAACTGTTTTTT,CASSLVTRGQFGEKLFF